A selection of T cell receptor beta chains follows, all from one sample in a study of Graves' ophthalmopathy and Graves' hyperthyroidism. TCRdb used MiXCR to reprocess the multiplex PCR reads, holding one entry per CDR3 protein. The sample has 350,000 to 400,000 distinct CDR3 sequences, 15% seen once. The sequencing sample was made of peripheral blood. These receptors were taken from a woman between 18 and 29 years old with stable Graves' hyperthyroidism. Each CDR3 is given with its conserved first and last residue. Fields, in order: D gene, clone size, J gene, V gene, CDR3 DNA, CDR3 protein. D genes are given only for firm matches. Expanded clones get a size class; other rows say once, few or many, or leave the size out.

. many TRBJ1-2 TRBV15 TGTGCCACCAGCAGGGCGGGCGAAGGGGTTGGGACGGATGGCTACACCTTC CATSRAGEGVGTDGYTF
TRBD2 many TRBJ2-7 TRBV13 TGTGCCAGCAGCCGAAGTCTCGGGGGGAGCTCCTACGAGCAGTACTTC CASSRSLGGSSYEQYF
. . TRBJ2-7 TRBV27 TGTGCCAGGGGGGGCCAGGTAAAACGTGAGGTTGACGAGCAGTACTTC CARGGQVKREVDEQYF
. . TRBJ1-1 TRBV11-1 TGTGCCAGCAGCTTAGCGGGGGGCGGTGAGAACACTGAAGCTTTCTTT CASSLAGGGENTEAFF
. many TRBJ1-1 TRBV29-1 TGCAGCTCCTCCTTAGTGAACACTGAAGCTTTCTTT CSSSLVNTEAFF
. many TRBJ1-2 TRBV6-5 TGTGCCAGCAGTTACTCTTACGGGTCTGGCTACACCTTC CASSYSYGSGYTF
. . TRBJ2-7 TRBV12-3/TRBV12-4 TGTGCCAGCAGCCGCAGTAGCCGAGGAGGCGAGCAGTACTTC CASSRSSRGGEQYF
. many TRBJ1-2 TRBV9 TGTGCCAGCAGCGCTGACTACGGCTATGGCTACACCTTC CASSADYGYGYTF
TRBD1 . TRBJ1-5 TRBV6-1 TGTGCCAGCAGTGGGACAGGGACGGGAGGACAGCCCCAGCATTTT CASSGTGTGGQPQHF
. many TRBJ2-2 TRBV6-1 TGTGCCAGCAGTGAAGTACCAACAGGGACCGGGGAGCTGTTTTTT CASSEVPTGTGELFF
. many TRBJ1-5 TRBV6-2/TRBV6-3 TGTGCCAGCAGTTACACGGGTAACAATCAGCCCCAGCATTTT CASSYTGNNQPQHF
. many TRBJ1-5 TRBV6-2/TRBV6-3 TGTGCCAGCAGCCCCCATCGAGGACAGCCCCAGCATTTT CASSPHRGQPQHF
TRBD1 . TRBJ1-2 TRBV6-5 TGTGCCAGCAGTACTGGACAGGGGACATTCTATGGCTACACCTTC CASSTGQGTFYGYTF
. many TRBJ2-5 TRBV24-1 TGTGCCACCAGTGATTTTGCCAGGGGGAGGGAGACCCAGTACTTC CATSDFARGRETQYF
TRBD1 many TRBJ1-6 TRBV2 TGTGCCAGCAGCCGGACAGGGGCACTAAGCTCCTATAATTCACCCCTCCACTTT CASSRTGALSSYNSPLHF
TRBD1 . TRBJ1-5 TRBV29-1 TGCAGCGTTGTACTCGGGACAGCAAATCAGCCCCAGCATTTT CSVVLGTANQPQHF
. many TRBJ1-2 TRBV12-3/TRBV12-4 TGTGCCAGCAGTTTCGACAGGTACTATGGCTACACCTTC CASSFDRYYGYTF
. . TRBJ1-6 TRBV27 TGTGCCAGCACTGGGGGGAGGGATTCACCCCTCCACTTT CASTGGRDSPLHF
. many TRBJ2-5 TRBV12-3/TRBV12-4 TGTGCCAGCAGTTTTAGTAAGGGCCGGGAGACCCAGTACTTC CASSFSKGRETQYF
. many TRBJ1-1 TRBV18 TGTGCCAGCTCACTAGTGGGTAGCACTGAAGCTTTCTTT CASSLVGSTEAFF
. many TRBJ2-7 TRBV29-1 TGCAGCGTTGAAGTTTGGAGCTACGAGCAGTACTTC CSVEVWSYEQYF
TRBD1 many TRBJ2-7 TRBV28 TGTGCCAGCAGCCACTCTCGGACGAACAGGGGCCACGAGCAGTACTTC CASSHSRTNRGHEQYF
. many TRBJ1-5 TRBV19 TGTGCCACCGCGGACAGTGATCAGCCCCAGCATTTT CATADSDQPQHF
. many TRBJ1-2 TRBV19 TGTGCCAGTAGTATTGAGGTCACTAAGAGGTACACCTTC CASSIEVTKRYTF
. many TRBJ2-7 TRBV11-2 TGTGCCAGCAGCTTATTGCGGGGAAGGGCCTACGAGCAGTACTTC CASSLLRGRAYEQYF
. many TRBJ1-5 TRBV11-2 TGTGCCAGCAGCCCCTCCCGCAATCAGCCCCAGCATTTT CASSPSRNQPQHF
TRBD2 . TRBJ2-1 TRBV20-1 TGCAGTGCTAGAGCTCCTAGCGGGTCGGGCAATGAGCAGTTCTTC CSARAPSGSGNEQFF
. many TRBJ2-7 TRBV20-1 TGCAGTGCTAGCCCAATACAGGGTACTACCTACGAGCAGTACTTC CSASPIQGTTYEQYF
. many TRBJ2-2 TRBV2 TGTGCCAGCAGACTTCGACTCCTCGGGGAGCTGTTTTTT CASRLRLLGELFF
. many TRBJ2-2 TRBV24-1 TGTGCCACCAGTGTGACGGTCACCGGGGAGCTGTTTTTT CATSVTVTGELFF
. many TRBJ1-5 TRBV6-1 TGTGCCAGCAGTGACCTGAGTGCCTGGGCCCAGCATTTT CASSDLSAWAQHF
. . TRBJ2-7 TRBV5-6 TGTGCCAGCAGCGATCAAGACAGGAGGGAATACTACGAGCAGTACTTC CASSDQDRREYYEQYF
. many TRBJ1-5 TRBV15 TGTGCCACCAGCAGGGTGGCGTTGCCCCAGCATTTT CATSRVALPQHF
. many TRBJ2-7 TRBV5-1 TGCGCCAGCAGCTTGGCTGTGGGGGCCTACGAGCAGTACTTC CASSLAVGAYEQYF
. . TRBJ2-5 TRBV4-2 TGTGCCAGCAGCCAAGACCGCTGGACCCAGTACTTC CASSQDRWTQYF
. many TRBJ1-2 TRBV6-5 TGTGCCAGCCTCGCCCCAGGGTACTATGGCTACACCTTC CASLAPGYYGYTF
. . TRBJ1-1 TRBV27 TGTGCCAGCAGTTTGTTTCGGGGTCGGCGGGCTTTCTTT CASSLFRGRRAFF
TRBD1 few TRBJ1-6 TRBV2 TGTGCCAGCCGGAGGGGGTCAGGGGGTTATTCACCCCTCCACTTT CASRRGSGGYSPLHF
. many TRBJ1-1 TRBV12-3/TRBV12-4 TGTGCCAGCAATCAGGCCGGGAACACTGAAGCTTTCTTT CASNQAGNTEAFF
TRBD1 many TRBJ2-2 TRBV15 TGTGCCACCAGCGACCGGGACAGGTATTCCGGGGAGCTGGTTTTT CATSDRDRYSGELVF
. many TRBJ1-2 TRBV5-1 TGCGCCAGCAGCCCGACAGGCTCGGGGTTTATTAACTATGGCTACACCTTC CASSPTGSGFINYGYTF
. many TRBJ1-1 TRBV2 TGTGCCAGCAGTGAAACCCAATTGGGGGCTTTCTTT CASSETQLGAFF
TRBD1 . TRBJ1-6 TRBV6-5 TGTGCCAGCATCGACAGGGGGGGCTCACCCCTCCACTTT CASIDRGGSPLHF
TRBD1 few TRBJ1-1 TRBV11-3 TGTGCCAGCAGCCCCCGGACAGGGGAGACTGAAGCTTTCTTT CASSPRTGETEAFF
. many TRBJ1-2 TRBV10-2 TGCGCCAGCAGTGATCCCGGGTTGGATAACTATGGCTACACCTTC CASSDPGLDNYGYTF
TRBD2 . TRBJ2-5 TRBV12-3/TRBV12-4 TGTGCCAGCAGTTTACACCAGGGAGGGGAGACCCAGTACTTC CASSLHQGGETQYF
. . TRBJ2-5 TRBV11-2 TGTGCCAGCAGATCTCCGGCGGAAGGGACCCAGTACTTC CASRSPAEGTQYF
TRBD2 many TRBJ2-7 TRBV6-2/TRBV6-3 TGTGCCAGCAGTCCACCCCGTGAGGGAGGGGAGCAGTACTTC CASSPPREGGEQYF
. many TRBJ2-7 TRBV15 TGTGCCACCAGCGCCGGGACAAACGAGCAGTACTTC CATSAGTNEQYF
TRBD1 many TRBJ1-1 TRBV4-3 TGCGCCAGCAGCCAATTGGGACAGGGGGCTTGGAAGAAGTACACTGAAGCTTTCTTT CASSQLGQGAWKKYTEAFF
TRBD1 many TRBJ1-1 TRBV6-1 TGTGCCAGCAAACAGGGGGTATACACTGAAGCTTTCTTT CASKQGVYTEAFF
. many TRBJ1-1 TRBV19 TGTGCCAGTATTTACTCGGCGGCTAGGACTGAAGCTTTCTTT CASIYSAARTEAFF
TRBD1 few TRBJ1-1 TRBV11-1 TGTGCCAGCAGCGGGCGAAGGGGGCGCTTAGACCCTGAAGCTTTCTTT CASSGRRGRLDPEAFF